This passage covers 20 T cell receptor beta chains from one sample sequenced in a study of blood T cell repertoires in COVID-19. The protocol was immunoSEQ multiplex PCR, while the TCRdb copy is restricted to in-frame clones and leaves out a portion. The sample contains over 200,000 clones, just over 85% of which appear only once. The sequenced sample consisted of PBMCs or T cells enriched from blood (not recorded which). These receptor sequences come from a man younger than 30 who had recovered from COVID-19.

The chain recombines TRBV12-3 or TRBV12-4 with TRBJ2-5; 7 nucleotides line up with TRBD1. The junction had 2 bases not matched to a gene; V was cut back by 6 bases and J by 1 base. The CDR3 totals 13 residues. The CDR3 sequence: CASRRTGQETQYF. CDR3 DNA: TGTGCCAGCAGGCGGACAGGCCAAGAGACCCAGTACTTC.

This chain connects TRBV5-6 to TRBJ1-1; TRBD1 matches 8 bases. Looked up from germline, CDR1 is SGHDT and CDR2 is YYEEEE. The CDR3 is 14 residues long. V lost 4 bases and J lost 4; bases outside the gene matches: 6. The CDR3 loop is CASSLQQGGTEAFF. DNA of the CDR3: TGTGCCAGCAGCCTACAACAGGGGGGCACTGAAGCTTTCTTT.

The chain uses TRBV10-1 and TRBJ1-1; D unresolved. The germline CDR1 and CDR2 sequences are WNHNN and SYGVQD (reference sequence). Trimming pared 3 bases from V and 7 bases from J, leaving 18 bases between. The CDR3 has 15 amino acids. The CDR3 is CASSDSPGSKDEAFF. In nucleotides, the CDR3 is TGCGCCAGCAGTGATTCCCCAGGTTCGAAGGATGAAGCTTTCTTT.

The V and J genes are TRBV9 and TRBJ2-5; 7 positions match TRBD1. Germline CDR1 SGDLS, CDR2 YYNGEE. The CDR3 length is 16 residues. V dropped 4 bases and J dropped 0; count of bases not matched to a gene: 9. The CDR3 coding sequence is TGTGCCAGCAGCCCACTAGGGGGCGCGGACCAAGAGACCCAGTACTTC. Encoded protein: CASSPLGGADQETQYF.

The chain carries TRBV5-6 and TRBJ1-2; TRBD1 matches 10 bases. V lost 0 bases to trimming and J lost 5 bases; unmatched junction nucleotides: 4. The V gene's germline CDR1 is SGHDT and CDR2 YYEEEE. The CDR3 is 15 residues long. CDR3 loop: CASSLGQGAGYGYTF. The DNA for the CDR3 is TGTGCCAGCAGCTTGGGACAGGGGGCCGGGTATGGCTACACCTTC.

J is TRBJ1-3 and V is TRBV18; tentatively, D is TRBD1 (5 bases). CDR3 length equals 15 residues. Germline V gene data show CDR1 as KGHSH and CDR2 as LQKENI. V was clipped by 2 bases and J by 4 bases, with 12 bases between them. CDR3: CASSPAGAGGNTIYF. DNA of the CDR3: TGTGCCAGCTCACCAGCCGGGGCGGGAGGAAACACCATATATTTT.

This clone was detected a few times. The chain recombines TRBV19 with TRBJ2-1, with 10 positions matching TRBD2. Trimming removed 3 bases from V and 6 bases from J; junction bases left unmatched: 5. The germline V gene encodes CDR1 LNHDA and CDR2 SQIVND (reference sequence). CDR3 size: 15 residues. This chain's CDR3 is CASSIGLAVLNEQFF. DNA for the CDR3: TGTGCCAGTAGTATCGGACTAGCGGTGCTCAATGAGCAGTTCTTC. Full variable domain (remainder filled in from reference TRBV19 and TRBJ2-1): DGGITQSPKYLFRKEGQNVTLSCEQNLNHDAMYWYRQDPGQGLRLIYYSQIVNDFQKGDIAEGYSVSREKKESFPLTVTSAQKNPTAFYLCASSIGLAVLNEQFFGPGTRLTVL.

This sequence joins TRBV7-3 and TRBJ2-5, with D possibly TRBD2 on 5 matching bases. Trimming stripped 7 bases from V and 0 bases from J, with 12 bases between. The CDR3 consists of 14 residues. Germline-derived CDR1 and CDR2 are SGHTA and FQGTGA. The CDR3 sequence is CASNEDSYQETQYF. In DNA, the CDR3 is TGTGCCAGCAACGAGGACTCGTACCAAGAGACCCAGTACTTC.

V and J are TRBV4-1 and TRBJ2-1; D unclear. Germline CDR1 MGHRA, CDR2 YSYEKL. V gave up 0 bases and J gave up 0 bases, with 12 bases separating them. The CDR3 covers 17 residues. CDR3 nucleotide sequence: TGCGCCAGCAGCCAAGAGAGTTTTATTAGCTCCTACAATGAGCAGTTCTTC. This sequence encodes CASSQESFISSYNEQFF.

V usage is TRBV10-3 and J usage is TRBJ1-4; D possibly corresponds to TRBD1 (5 bases). The CDR3 is 16 residues long. The V gene's germline CDR1 is ENHRY and CDR2 SYGVKD. V was pared by 1 base and J by 2 bases, with 11 bases between. CDR3 sequence: CAISEWAGGTNEKLFF. The DNA of the CDR3 is TGTGCCATCAGTGAGTGGGCCGGGGGTACTAATGAAAAACTGTTTTTT.

The rearrangement links TRBV18 to TRBJ1-5; TRBD1 aligns across 7 bases. The CDR3 has 13 amino acids. The junction had 3 bases not matched to a gene; V was cut back by 5 bases and J by 5 bases. Germline assignment: CDR1 KGHSH and CDR2 LQKENI. In nucleotides, the CDR3 is TGTGCCAGCTCAAGGGGACAGTATCAGCCCCAGCATTTT. This translates into CASSRGQYQPQHF.

The chain employs TRBV11-3 and TRBJ1-5, with 7 bases lining up with TRBD1. The CDR3 is 15 amino acids. Germline V lookup: CDR1 SGHNT, CDR2 YENEEA. Trimming at V came to 5 bases and at J to 6 bases, leaving 10 bases not matched to a gene. CDR3: CASSPQGGHSQPQHF. CDR3 bases: TGTGCCAGCAGCCCCCAGGGGGGACATTCTCAGCCCCAGCATTTT.

The V and J genes are TRBV24-1 and TRBJ2-7; D is possibly TRBD2 (5 bases). The CDR3 extends over 15 amino acids. Germline V gene data show CDR1 as KGHDR and CDR2 as SFDVKD. V lost 5 bases to trimming and J lost 2 bases, with 15 bases between them. The chain's CDR3 is CATSAPRSGTYEQYF. The DNA for the CDR3 is TGTGCCACCAGTGCTCCCCGCAGCGGTACCTACGAGCAGTACTTC.

The chain couples TRBV6-5 to TRBJ2-5, with 7 bases lining up with TRBD2. J gave up 8 bases and V 5 bases, and 5 bases lay outside the gene matches. Germline V gives CDR1 MNHEY, CDR2 SVGAGI. The CDR3 runs to 12 residues. For the CDR3, the DNA is TGTGCCAGCAGTCGGGACTATCAAACCCAGTACTTC. Translating it yields CASSRDYQTQYF.

The rearrangement links TRBV5-1 to TRBJ2-5; D might be TRBD1 (5 bases). Looked up from germline, CDR1 is SGHRS and CDR2 is YFSETQ. CDR3 size: 14 residues. The germline V and J ends were trimmed by 5 bases and 5 bases, with 16 bases remaining between them. This CDR3 is CASRLGQGGETQYF. CDR3 DNA sequence: TGCGCCAGCAGGCTGGGGCAGGGCGGCGAGACCCAGTACTTC.

This chain links TRBV11-2 with TRBJ1-2; D gene uncertain. This CDR3 spans 12 amino acids. Germline CDR1 and CDR2: SGHAT and FQNNGV. The germline V and J ends were trimmed by 5 bases and 8 bases, with 12 bases remaining between them. The CDR3 sequence is CASSPSYLGYTF. CDR3 coding DNA: TGTGCCAGCAGCCCCTCGTATCTCGGCTACACCTTC.

This chain joins TRBV27 and TRBJ1-1; a weak D match, TRBD1 (6 bases). Germline V gene sequence: CDR1 MNHEY, CDR2 SMNVEV (reference sequence). Trimming removed 5 bases at V and 1 base at J, with 11 bases between. The CDR3 totals 14 residues. The CDR3 DNA sequence: TGTGCCAGCAGTACCAGGGGTCGGAACACTGAAGCTTTCTTT. It yields the protein CASSTRGRNTEAFF.

This clone was seen a handful of times. J is TRBJ1-2 and V is TRBV3-1 (or the pseudogene TRBV3-2); 8 nucleotides line up with TRBD1. CDR3 length: 16 residues. The ends lost 0 bases at V and 3 bases at J; junction bases unmatched: 6. The V gene's germline CDR1 is LGHDT and CDR2 YNNKEL (reference sequence). CDR3 loop: CASSQDRATGDYGYTF. The CDR3 DNA follows: TGTGCCAGCAGCCAAGATAGGGCGACAGGGGACTATGGCTACACCTTC.

The chain has TRBV19 and TRBJ1-6; D unresolved. This CDR3 is 16 amino acids long. V lost 1 base and J lost 10, with 17 bases in between. Per the germline V gene, CDR1 is LNHDA and CDR2 is SQIVND (reference sequence). The CDR3 is CASSIVGQRSASPLHF. The CDR3 region has the DNA TGTGCCAGTAGTATAGTCGGCCAGCGGAGTGCATCACCCCTCCACTTT.

The chain combines TRBV2 with TRBJ2-3; D perhaps matches TRBD1 (5 bases). V was trimmed by 1 base and J by 1 base, leaving 12 bases between them. The CDR3 consists of 16 residues. The germline CDR1 and CDR2 sequences are SNHLY and FYNNEI. The CDR3 DNA reads as TGTGCCAGCAGTGAAGTCTCAGGGAAGGGCACAGATACGCAGTATTTT. Protein: CASSEVSGKGTDTQYF.